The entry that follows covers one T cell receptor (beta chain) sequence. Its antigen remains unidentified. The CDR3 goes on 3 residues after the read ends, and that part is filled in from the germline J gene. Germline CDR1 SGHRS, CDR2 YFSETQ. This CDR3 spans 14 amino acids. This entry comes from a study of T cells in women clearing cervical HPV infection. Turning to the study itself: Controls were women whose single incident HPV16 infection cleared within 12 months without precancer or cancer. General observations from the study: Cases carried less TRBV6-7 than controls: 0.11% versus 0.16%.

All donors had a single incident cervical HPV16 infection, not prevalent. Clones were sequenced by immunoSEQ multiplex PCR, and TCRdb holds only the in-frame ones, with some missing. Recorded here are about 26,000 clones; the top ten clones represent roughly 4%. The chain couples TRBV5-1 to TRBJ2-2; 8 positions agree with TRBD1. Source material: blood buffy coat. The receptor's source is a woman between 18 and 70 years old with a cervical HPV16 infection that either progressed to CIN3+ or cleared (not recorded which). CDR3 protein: CASSPGQGNEKLFF. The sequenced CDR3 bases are TGCGCCAGCAGCCCCGGACAGGGTAATGAAAAG. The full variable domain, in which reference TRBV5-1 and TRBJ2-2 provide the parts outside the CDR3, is KAGVTQTPRYLIKTRGQQVTLSCSPISGHRSVSWYQQTPGQGLQFLFEYFSETQRNKGNFPGRFSGRQFSNSRSEMNVSTLELGDSALYLCASSPGQGNEKLFFGEGSRLTVL.